This is a list of T cell receptor beta chains from one sample in a study of early stage breast cancer tumors. The method was immunoSEQ multiplex PCR; TCRdb's version includes in-frame clones alone and lacks a portion of them. This repertoire shows about 31,000 clones, approximately 70% found once; its top ten account for 4.5% to 5%. The specimen was blood. The origin of the receptors is a person aged 40 to 49 with breast cancer. Each CDR3 is given with its conserved first and last residue. The order of the fields is CDR3 DNA, CDR3 protein, J gene, D gene, clone size, V gene. The D gene is left open where the match is weak. For some rows the clone size is stated as once, few or many, or as a class when expanded; others skip it.

DNA: TGCGCCAGCAGCCGCCTAGCGTCCGAGACCCAGTACTTC; CDR3: CASSRLASETQYF; J: TRBJ2-5; D: .; size: once; V: TRBV4-1
DNA: TGTGCCACCAGCATCAACGGGAGGGAATACAATGAGCAGTTCTTC; CDR3: CATSINGREYNEQFF; J: TRBJ2-1; D: TRBD2; size: few; V: TRBV15
DNA: TGTGCCAGCAGCCCTGGGGGACAGGGTTGGGGCTACACCTTC; CDR3: CASSPGGQGWGYTF; J: TRBJ1-2; D: TRBD1; size: once; V: TRBV7-8
DNA: TGTGCCAGCAGCCAAGAATCTAGCGGGAGTGATGAGCAGTTCTTC; CDR3: CASSQESSGSDEQFF; J: TRBJ2-1; D: TRBD2; size: once; V: TRBV4-2
DNA: TGTGCCAGCAGCTTGATAGGGCGGGAGGGACTTACAGATACGCAGTATTTT; CDR3: CASSLIGREGLTDTQYF; J: TRBJ2-3; D: TRBD2; size: .; V: TRBV5-8
DNA: TGTGCCAGCAGCTCCCCCCTGGCGGGAGTGTTTGAGACCCAGTACTTC; CDR3: CASSSPLAGVFETQYF; J: TRBJ2-5; D: TRBD2; size: .; V: TRBV11-3
DNA: TGTGCCATCAGACCGACAGGCGGCACCGGGGAGCTGTTTTTT; CDR3: CAIRPTGGTGELFF; J: TRBJ2-2; D: .; size: few; V: TRBV10-3
DNA: TGTGCCAGTAGACGACAGACCCGCTCTGGAAACACCATATATTTT; CDR3: CASRRQTRSGNTIYF; J: TRBJ1-3; D: .; size: .; V: TRBV19
DNA: TGTGCCAGCAGCTTAGGGGGACTGTTTGGCCCCCCCGGGGAGCTGTTTTTT; CDR3: CASSLGGLFGPPGELFF; J: TRBJ2-2; D: .; size: .; V: TRBV11-2
DNA: TGCGCCAGCAGCTTGGAGGAGAATACGCAGTATTTT; CDR3: CASSLEENTQYF; J: TRBJ2-3; D: .; size: .; V: TRBV5-1
DNA: TGTGCCAGCAGTAACAATCAGGGGGCATTAACTGAAGCTTTCTTT; CDR3: CASSNNQGALTEAFF; J: TRBJ1-1; D: TRBD1; size: .; V: TRBV6-5
DNA: TGTGCCAGCAGCTTAGCTGGAGATTCCTCCTACGAGCAGTACTTC; CDR3: CASSLAGDSSYEQYF; J: TRBJ2-7; D: .; size: once; V: TRBV7-9
DNA: TGCGCCAGCAGCCTCACAGGGGCCGCCTCTGGGGCCAACGTCCTGACTTTC; CDR3: CASSLTGAASGANVLTF; J: TRBJ2-6; D: TRBD1; size: .; V: TRBV4-3
DNA: TGTGCCAGCAGTATCCCCGGGGTAGCGGGAGTTACAGATACGCAGTATTTT; CDR3: CASSIPGVAGVTDTQYF; J: TRBJ2-3; D: TRBD2; size: .; V: TRBV11-3
DNA: TGTGCCAGCAGCCAAGGAGTGCTGGACAGCCGCAACTTC; CDR3: CASSQGVLDSRNF; J: TRBJ2-7; D: .; size: .; V: TRBV4-2
DNA: TGTGCCAGCAGTGAGTCTAGGTCAACCTACGAGCAGTACTTC; CDR3: CASSESRSTYEQYF; J: TRBJ2-7; D: .; size: once; V: TRBV2
DNA: TGTGCCAGCTCAGAAAGCCAGGGGGACTACGAGCAGTACTTC; CDR3: CASSESQGDYEQYF; J: TRBJ2-7; D: TRBD1; size: once; V: TRBV18
DNA: TGCGCCAGCAGCTTATCTAGCGGGATTGATGAGCAGTTCTTC; CDR3: CASSLSSGIDEQFF; J: TRBJ2-1; D: TRBD2; size: .; V: TRBV5-1
DNA: TGTGCCAGCAGGGGGACGGACTCCTTTTGGAATGAGCAGTTCTTC; CDR3: CASRGTDSFWNEQFF; J: TRBJ2-1; D: .; size: .; V: TRBV6-5
DNA: TGTGCCGCCCGCCCAAGCAGGGGCCGGGGGGGAGACTATGGCTACACCTTC; CDR3: CAARPSRGRGGDYGYTF; J: TRBJ1-2; D: .; size: .; V: TRBV28
DNA: TGTGCCAGTGCACGTGGCTTCAATGAGCAGTTCTTC; CDR3: CASARGFNEQFF; J: TRBJ2-1; D: .; size: few; V: TRBV11-1
DNA: TGTGCCAGCAGCGTCCAATACAGGGGGCGCACAGATACGCAGTATTTT; CDR3: CASSVQYRGRTDTQYF; J: TRBJ2-3; D: TRBD1; size: .; V: TRBV9
DNA: TGTGCCACCAGCAGTATGGCAGGGGACCTTGATGAGCAGTTCTTC; CDR3: CATSSMAGDLDEQFF; J: TRBJ2-1; D: .; size: .; V: TRBV15
DNA: TGTGCCAGTAGTACCATAGTTGGGGGAGGACAGGGAAGAACCAAGCCCCAGCATTTT; CDR3: CASSTIVGGGQGRTKPQHF; J: TRBJ1-5; D: TRBD1; size: few; V: TRBV19
DNA: TGTGCCAGCAGCCAGGGACCCAACACAGATACGCAGTATTTT; CDR3: CASSQGPNTDTQYF; J: TRBJ2-3; D: .; size: .; V: TRBV7-6
DNA: TGCGCCAGCAGCCAGCAGGGGCGGTTGAACACTGAAGCTTTCTTT; CDR3: CASSQQGRLNTEAFF; J: TRBJ1-1; D: .; size: once; V: TRBV4-1
DNA: TGTGCCAGCAGCCCAGGGGGGGGGACAGGGACGTACCAAGAGACCCAGTACTTC; CDR3: CASSPGGGTGTYQETQYF; J: TRBJ2-5; D: TRBD1; size: once; V: TRBV9
DNA: TGTGCCAGCAGCTTTTCGCAGGGAAATCAAGAGACCCAGTACTTC; CDR3: CASSFSQGNQETQYF; J: TRBJ2-5; D: .; size: .; V: TRBV7-2
DNA: TGTGCCAGCAGTTACTATGGGGCGGGAAATCAGCCCCAGCATTTT; CDR3: CASSYYGAGNQPQHF; J: TRBJ1-5; D: .; size: .; V: TRBV6-6
DNA: TGCGCCAGCCGGGGACAGGGGGGGTTCCAGTTCTTC; CDR3: CASRGQGGFQFF; J: TRBJ2-1; D: TRBD1; size: .; V: TRBV10-2
DNA: TGTGCCAGCAGAAACAGGGGGGGGAACACTGAAGCTTTCTTT; CDR3: CASRNRGGNTEAFF; J: TRBJ1-1; D: TRBD1; size: few; V: TRBV11-3
DNA: TGTGCCAGCAGGGACAGGGGCGGCTCCTACGAGCAGTACTTC; CDR3: CASRDRGGSYEQYF; J: TRBJ2-7; D: TRBD1; size: .; V: TRBV28
DNA: TGTGCCAGCAGCTTAGAGGGTTATGGGACAGGGGTCTACGAGCAGTACTTC; CDR3: CASSLEGYGTGVYEQYF; J: TRBJ2-7; D: TRBD1; size: few; V: TRBV7-2
DNA: TGTGCCAGCAGCGTAGTGGGGGGAAACACAGATACGCAGTATTTT; CDR3: CASSVVGGNTDTQYF; J: TRBJ2-3; D: .; size: .; V: TRBV7-2
DNA: TGCGCCAGCAGCCAAGAATATACTCCTGGGGCCTACGAGCAGTACTTC; CDR3: CASSQEYTPGAYEQYF; J: TRBJ2-7; D: .; size: .; V: TRBV4-1
DNA: TGTGCCAGCAGCGTAGTCGGGACCACCACCGGGGAGCAGTACTTC; CDR3: CASSVVGTTTGEQYF; J: TRBJ2-7; D: .; size: once; V: TRBV9
DNA: TGCGCCAGCAGCTTAACAGGGTTAGAGACGGAAGCTTTCTTT; CDR3: CASSLTGLETEAFF; J: TRBJ1-1; D: .; size: .; V: TRBV5-1
DNA: TGTGCCAGCAGCCCTCAGGGGTTTGGGGAGCAGTACTTC; CDR3: CASSPQGFGEQYF; J: TRBJ2-7; D: .; size: .; V: TRBV7-9
DNA: TGTGCCAGCAGCTTAGACAGTAACTATGGCTACACCTTC; CDR3: CASSLDSNYGYTF; J: TRBJ1-2; D: .; size: .; V: TRBV7-9
DNA: TGTGCCTGGGGAAGACTGGCGACCCAGTACTTC; CDR3: CAWGRLATQYF; J: TRBJ2-5; D: .; size: .; V: TRBV30
DNA: TGTGCCAGCAGCTTATTCCCCCGCACCCCCCAGGGCACAGATACGCAGTATTTT; CDR3: CASSLFPRTPQGTDTQYF; J: TRBJ2-3; D: .; size: once; V: TRBV7-2
DNA: TGTGCCAGCAGTGAAGAGGCGGGAGAGACCCAGTACTTC; CDR3: CASSEEAGETQYF; J: TRBJ2-5; D: .; size: few; V: TRBV2
DNA: TGTGCCAGCAGCTTACTAACCCAAACCTACGAGCAGTACTTC; CDR3: CASSLLTQTYEQYF; J: TRBJ2-7; D: .; size: .; V: TRBV7-9
DNA: TGTGCCAGCAGCTTGGGCGGAGCCCGGGAGGGGTATGGCTACACCTTC; CDR3: CASSLGGAREGYGYTF; J: TRBJ1-2; D: .; size: .; V: TRBV7-2
DNA: TGTGCCAGCACACAAAGGGGGCTAGCGGGAGCTCGAGAGACCCAGTACTTC; CDR3: CASTQRGLAGARETQYF; J: TRBJ2-5; D: TRBD2; size: few; V: TRBV2
DNA: TGTGCCAGCAGGCCTCTTCGGGACAGGCGAAATGAAAAACTGTTTTTT; CDR3: CASRPLRDRRNEKLFF; J: TRBJ1-4; D: TRBD1; size: .; V: TRBV28
DNA: TGCAGCGTTGAGGTCCTTATCTCGAAGAAGCCCGCTCGACGCACCTACGAGCAGTACTTC; CDR3: CSVEVLISKKPARRTYEQYF; J: TRBJ2-7; D: .; size: .; V: TRBV29-1
DNA: TGTGCCAGCAGAGGACTAGCGGTAGATACGCAGTATTTT; CDR3: CASRGLAVDTQYF; J: TRBJ2-3; D: TRBD2; size: .; V: TRBV27
DNA: TGTGCCAGCAGCTTAGTGGTACCCAATCAGCCCCAGCATTTT; CDR3: CASSLVVPNQPQHF; J: TRBJ1-5; D: .; size: .; V: TRBV7-9
DNA: TGTGCCAGCAGGCCAGGGACTGGGTACGAGCAGTACTTC; CDR3: CASRPGTGYEQYF; J: TRBJ2-7; D: .; size: few; V: TRBV6-1
DNA: TGTGCCATCAGTGGAGGGACAGGAACCAATGAGCAGTTCTTC; CDR3: CAISGGTGTNEQFF; J: TRBJ2-1; D: TRBD1; size: .; V: TRBV10-3
DNA: TGCGCCAGCAGTTTTGTTTTCGACAGACCCAATGAGCAGTTCTTC; CDR3: CASSFVFDRPNEQFF; J: TRBJ2-1; D: .; size: .; V: TRBV2
DNA: TGCGCCAGCAGACTAGCGGGAGGGCCGTACGAGCAGTACTTC; CDR3: CASRLAGGPYEQYF; J: TRBJ2-7; D: TRBD2; size: .; V: TRBV5-1